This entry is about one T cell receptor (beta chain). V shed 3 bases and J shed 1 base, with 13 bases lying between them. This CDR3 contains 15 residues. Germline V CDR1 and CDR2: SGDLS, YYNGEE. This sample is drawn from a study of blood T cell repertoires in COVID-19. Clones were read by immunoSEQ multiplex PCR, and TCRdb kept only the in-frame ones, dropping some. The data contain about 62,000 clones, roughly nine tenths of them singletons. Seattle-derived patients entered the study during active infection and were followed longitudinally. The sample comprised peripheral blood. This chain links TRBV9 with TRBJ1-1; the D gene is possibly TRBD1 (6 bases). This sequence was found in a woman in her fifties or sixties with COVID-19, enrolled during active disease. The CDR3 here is CASSGAGVRNTEAFF. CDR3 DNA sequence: TGTGCCAGCAGCGGTGCAGGGGTAAGGAACACTGAAGCTTTCTTT.